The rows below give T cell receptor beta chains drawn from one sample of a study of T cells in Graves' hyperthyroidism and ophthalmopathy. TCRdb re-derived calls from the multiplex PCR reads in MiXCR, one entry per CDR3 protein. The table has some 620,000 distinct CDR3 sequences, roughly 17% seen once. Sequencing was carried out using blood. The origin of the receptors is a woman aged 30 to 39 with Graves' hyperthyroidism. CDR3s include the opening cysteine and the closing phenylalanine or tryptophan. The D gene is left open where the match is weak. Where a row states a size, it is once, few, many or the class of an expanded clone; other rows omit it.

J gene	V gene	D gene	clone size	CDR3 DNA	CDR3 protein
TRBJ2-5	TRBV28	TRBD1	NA	TGTGCCAGCAGTTTCCCTCCGGACAGGGGACGAAGGGAAGATACCCAGTACTTC	CASSFPPDRGRREDTQYF
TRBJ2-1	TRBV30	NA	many	TGTGCCTGGACAACGGGGTCCTACAATGAGCAGTTCTTC	CAWTTGSYNEQFF
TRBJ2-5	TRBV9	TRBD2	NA	TGTGCCAGCAGCGTAGGCGGCGGGAGAGCAGAGACCCAGTACTTC	CASSVGGGRAETQYF
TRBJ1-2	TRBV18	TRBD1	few	TGTGCCAGCTCACCGGAACAGGGGGCCGGCTATGGCTACACCTTC	CASSPEQGAGYGYTF
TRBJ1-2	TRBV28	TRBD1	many	TGTGCCAGCAGTCGCGACCTGACAGGGAGCTCTGGCTACACCTTC	CASSRDLTGSSGYTF
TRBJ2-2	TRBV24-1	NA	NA	TGTGCCACCAGTGACAGGGGAGGAACCGGGGAGCTGTTTTTT	CATSDRGGTGELFF
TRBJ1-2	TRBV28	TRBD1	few	TGTGCCAGCAGTTGGGGACAGGGCGGGAATGGCTACACCTTC	CASSWGQGGNGYTF
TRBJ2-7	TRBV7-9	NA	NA	TGTGCCAGCAGCGCCAGGGTCTACGAGCAGTACTTC	CASSARVYEQYF
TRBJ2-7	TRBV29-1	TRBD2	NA	TGCAGCGTCTACGGGACTAGCTACGAGCAGTACTTC	CSVYGTSYEQYF
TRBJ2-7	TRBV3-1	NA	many	TGTGCCAGCAGCAGTGGAGGGGGAAGGGACGAGCAGTACTTC	CASSSGGGRDEQYF
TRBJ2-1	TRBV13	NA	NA	TGTGTCAGCAGCTACGTAATTCCCCCCCCGAATGAGCAGTTCTTC	CVSSYVIPPPNEQFF
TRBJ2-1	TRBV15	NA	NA	TGTGCCACCAGCAGATTGCTTGTCGGGACTCCCCCCAATGAGCAGTTCTTC	CATSRLLVGTPPNEQFF
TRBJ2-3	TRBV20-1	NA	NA	TGCAGTGCTAGAGATAACCTAGTTGGGCCGTATTTT	CSARDNLVGPYF
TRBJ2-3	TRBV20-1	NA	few	TGCAGTGCGCCGGGACCCAGCACAGATACGCAGTATTTT	CSAPGPSTDTQYF
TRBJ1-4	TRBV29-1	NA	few	TGCAGCGTTCTCATTCCAACTAATGAAAAACTGTTTTTT	CSVLIPTNEKLFF
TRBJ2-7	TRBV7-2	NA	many	TGTGCCAGCAGCTTATACGGCCCATCCTACGAGCAGTACTTC	CASSLYGPSYEQYF
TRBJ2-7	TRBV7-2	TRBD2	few	TGTGCCAGCAGCTTAGGGGCTAGCGGGGGCTCCACTATTTACGAGCAGTACTTC	CASSLGASGGSTIYEQYF
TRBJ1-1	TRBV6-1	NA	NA	TGTGCCAGCAGTCGAACCACCTTTGGGGGAACTGAAGCTTTCTTT	CASSRTTFGGTEAFF
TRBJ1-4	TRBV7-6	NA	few	TGTGCCAGCAGCCCCAGCCTGGCTAATGAAAAACTGTTTTTT	CASSPSLANEKLFF
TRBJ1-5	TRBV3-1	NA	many	TGTGCCAGCAGCCAAGCGAGTCAGCCCCAGCATTTT	CASSQASQPQHF
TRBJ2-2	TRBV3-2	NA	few	TGTGCCAGCAGCCAAGGTGGGACAGGGGGCACCGGGGAGCTGTTTTTT	CASSQGGTGGTGELFF
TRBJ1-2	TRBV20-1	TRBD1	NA	TGCAGTGCTAGCGGGAGTCTTCAGGGGGTTAACTATGGCTACACCTTC	CSASGSLQGVNYGYTF
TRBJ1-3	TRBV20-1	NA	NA	TGCAGTGCTAGTCGCGACAGTCGCTCTGGAAACACCATATATTTT	CSASRDSRSGNTIYF
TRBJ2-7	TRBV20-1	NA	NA	TGCAGTGCTAGAGGGTTTGTTCGCGAGCAGTACTTC	CSARGFVREQYF
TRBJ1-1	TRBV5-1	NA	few	TGCGCCAGCAGCTTGGGCGGAGATTTCACTGAAGCTTTCTTT	CASSLGGDFTEAFF
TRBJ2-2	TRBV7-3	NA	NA	TGTGCTAGCAGCTTATACCAGAACACCGGGGAGCTGTTCTTT	CASSLYQNTGELFF
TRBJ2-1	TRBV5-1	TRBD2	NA	TGCGCCAGCAGCCTAGCGGGTCCACATTACAGACTAAACTACAATGAGCAGTTCTTC	CASSLAGPHYRLNYNEQFF
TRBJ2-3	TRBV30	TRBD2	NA	TGTGCCTGGACCGACCCTTATAGGTGGGAGGGGACAGATACGCAGTATTTT	CAWTDPYRWEGTDTQYF
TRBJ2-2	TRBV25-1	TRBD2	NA	TGTGCCAGCAGTGAATCCCTAGCGGGCGGGGAGCTGTTTTTT	CASSESLAGGELFF
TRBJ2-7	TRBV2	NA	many	TGTGCCAGCAGTTACCTCCGCGAGCAGTACTTC	CASSYLREQYF
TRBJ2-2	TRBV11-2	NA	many	TGTGCCAGCAGCTTTCAAAGTCTAAACACCGGGGAGCTGTTTTTT	CASSFQSLNTGELFF
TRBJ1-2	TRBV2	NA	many	TGTGCCAGCAGATCACAGGGAGGAGATGGCTACACCTTC	CASRSQGGDGYTF
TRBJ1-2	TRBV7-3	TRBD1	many	TGTGCCAGCAGCTTTTCAACAGGGGGATCCGATGGCTACACCTTC	CASSFSTGGSDGYTF
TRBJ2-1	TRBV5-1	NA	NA	TGCGCCAGCAGCTCCTCATCCCCCTACAATGAGCAGTTCTTC	CASSSSSPYNEQFF
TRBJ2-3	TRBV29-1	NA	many	TGCAGCGTGTGGGCCCCTGGCGGGTCCGGGGATACGCAGTATTTT	CSVWAPGGSGDTQYF
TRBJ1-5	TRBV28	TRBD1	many	TGTGCCAGCAAGAGGGGACAGGGGAGGCAGCCCCAGCATTTT	CASKRGQGRQPQHF
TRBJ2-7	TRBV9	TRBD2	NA	TGTGCCAGCAGCGACACACTAGCGGGGAGCGACGAGCAGTACTTC	CASSDTLAGSDEQYF
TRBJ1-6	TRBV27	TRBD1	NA	TGTGCCAGCCGACCGGGACAGGGACGTTCACCCCTCCACTTT	CASRPGQGRSPLHF
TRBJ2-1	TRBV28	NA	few	TGTGCCAGCAGTCCCCCGGCCGGCGATGAGCAGTTCTTC	CASSPPAGDEQFF
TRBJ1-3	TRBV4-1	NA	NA	TGCGCCAGCAGCCAAGATTCCCCTCACGGAAACACCATATATTTT	CASSQDSPHGNTIYF
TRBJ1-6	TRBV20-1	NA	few	TGCAGTGCTAGCTCCCCCCGGGGGATGGATAATTCACCCCTCCACTTT	CSASSPRGMDNSPLHF
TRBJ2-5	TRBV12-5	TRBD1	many	TGTGCTAGTGATTTGGGCCAGACAGGGGCCGAGACCCAGTACTTC	CASDLGQTGAETQYF
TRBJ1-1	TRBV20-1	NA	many	TGCAGTGCTAGAGATGAGTTGAACACTGAAGCTTTCTTT	CSARDELNTEAFF
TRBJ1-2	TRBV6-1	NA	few	TGTGCCAGCAGTTCGGACTTACGGGGCTACACCTTC	CASSSDLRGYTF
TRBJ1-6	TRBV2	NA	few	TGTGCCAGCAGTGAAAGACGGTTGAATTCACCCCTCCACTTT	CASSERRLNSPLHF
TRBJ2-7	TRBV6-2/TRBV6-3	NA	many	TGTGCCAGCATTAAGGACCTACCCTCCTCCTACGAGCAGTACTTC	CASIKDLPSSYEQYF
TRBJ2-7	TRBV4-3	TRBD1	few	TGCGCCAGCAGCCAAGAGATCGATGGGGGGACAGGCAGGTACGAGCAGTACTTC	CASSQEIDGGTGRYEQYF
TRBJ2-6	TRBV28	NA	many	TGTGCCAGCAGTTTAAGCTACGGGTTTGCTGGGGCCAACGTCCTGACTTTC	CASSLSYGFAGANVLTF
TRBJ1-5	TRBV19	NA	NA	TGTGCCAGTAGTATAGGGGGGATTAGCAATCAGCCCCAGCATTTT	CASSIGGISNQPQHF
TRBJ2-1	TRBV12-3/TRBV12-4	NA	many	TGTGCCAGCAGTTTAGGACCCCCCTCCTACAATGAGCAGTTCTTC	CASSLGPPSYNEQFF
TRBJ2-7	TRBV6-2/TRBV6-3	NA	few	TGTGCCAGCAGTTACAGCCGCAGGGTTGGTGAGTCCTACGAGCAGTACTTC	CASSYSRRVGESYEQYF
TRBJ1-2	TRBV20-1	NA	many	TGCAGTGCCGAACACGGCTACACCTTC	CSAEHGYTF
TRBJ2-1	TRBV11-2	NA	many	TGTGCCAGCAGACGGGAGCCGAGCTCCTACAATGAGCAGTTCTTC	CASRREPSSYNEQFF